A selection of T cell receptor beta chains follows, all from one sample in a study of blood T cells in healthy people across ages. TCRdb recomputed calls from the 5' RACE reads with MiXCR, one row per CDR3 protein. The table lists 710,000 or so distinct CDR3 sequences, over 20% of them singletons. Sequenced input: blood. The receptors were sampled from a man in his 70s in good health. CDR3s include the opening cysteine and the closing phenylalanine or tryptophan. A D gene is named only where the DNA matches it firmly. The size entry is marked missing in some rows and otherwise reads once, few, many or a size class.

d_call	j_call	v_call	clone_size	cdr3_nt	cdr3_aa
NA	TRBJ2-7	TRBV25-1	few	TGTGCCAGCAGTGAATTGAACAAGGGAGTCCAAGATACCCAGTACTTC	CASSELNKGVQDTQYF
NA	TRBJ1-2	TRBV12-3/TRBV12-4	NA	TGTGCCAGCAGCTCGGGGAGCGCAGGGTCCTCCTATGGCTACACCTTC	CASSSGSAGSSYGYTF
TRBD2	TRBJ2-2	TRBV20-1	NA	TGCAGTGCCAAGCCACTAGCGGGAGGGCAGAACACCGGGGAGCTGTTTTTT	CSAKPLAGGQNTGELFF
NA	TRBJ1-4	TRBV30	NA	TGTGCCTGGAGTACACCCCGGGACGAAAAACTGTTTTTT	CAWSTPRDEKLFF
NA	TRBJ2-7	TRBV20-1	NA	TGCAGTGCTAGCCCAGACGGAGTTGAGTACGAGCAGTACTTC	CSASPDGVEYEQYF
NA	TRBJ1-1	TRBV29-1	many	TGCAGCGTTGAGATGTGGGGGCAGGGTACTGAAGCTTTCTTT	CSVEMWGQGTEAFF
TRBD1	TRBJ1-5	TRBV20-1	NA	TGCAGTGCAGGACAGGGCCGCAATCAGCCCCAGCATTTT	CSAGQGRNQPQHF
TRBD1	TRBJ2-7	TRBV18	many	TGTGCCAGCTCACCACCGTCGACAGGGGGTCGGTACGAGCAGTACTTC	CASSPPSTGGRYEQYF
NA	TRBJ2-1	TRBV11-3	few	TGTGCCAGCAAAAGGCGGCCCAGTCCGTCTGAGCAGTTCTTC	CASKRRPSPSEQFF
NA	TRBJ1-2	TRBV2	NA	TGTGCCAGCGACAAACCCAGCAGGGCCACCTATGGCTACACCTTC	CASDKPSRATYGYTF
NA	TRBJ2-3	TRBV6-6	few	TGTGCCAGCAGGGCCGGCTTGTTTGATACGCAGTATTTT	CASRAGLFDTQYF
NA	TRBJ2-3	TRBV13	few	TGTGCCAGCAGCCAATCCCACGATACGCAGTATTTT	CASSQSHDTQYF
NA	TRBJ1-4	TRBV29-1	few	TGCAGCGTTGCAAGGGGAACAACTAATGAAAAACTGTTTTTT	CSVARGTTNEKLFF
TRBD2	TRBJ2-3	TRBV6-6	few	TGTGCCAGCAGTAATCGAGTGGGGGGGGGCACAGATACGCAGTATTTT	CASSNRVGGGTDTQYF
TRBD1	TRBJ1-4	TRBV7-9	few	TGTGCCAGCAGCTTAGGGGACAGGGATAATGAAAAACTGTTTTTT	CASSLGDRDNEKLFF
NA	TRBJ1-2	TRBV29-1	NA	TGCAGCGCTACGCCGAGGAGTTCCCACTATGGTTACACCTTC	CSATPRSSHYGYTF
NA	TRBJ1-3	TRBV20-1	few	TGCAGTGCTAGGGCCGGGAGCTCTGGAAACACCATATATTTT	CSARAGSSGNTIYF
NA	TRBJ2-7	TRBV15	few	TGTGCCACCAGCACCCCTGGGGGCCTTACCTACGAGCAGTACTTC	CATSTPGGLTYEQYF
NA	TRBJ2-4	TRBV5-1	few	TGCGCCAGCAGGGCGGCGGTTGACAACCAAAACATTCAGTACTTC	CASRAAVDNQNIQYF
NA	TRBJ2-3	TRBV20-1	NA	TGCAGTGGTCCGACGGTGGATACGCAGTATTTT	CSGPTVDTQYF
NA	TRBJ2-3	TRBV2	few	TGTGCCTCGGTGGGGAGAACAGATACGCAGTATTTT	CASVGRTDTQYF
NA	TRBJ2-2	TRBV7-7	NA	TGTGCCAGCAGCCTTAGACGTCCCCCCGGGGAGCTGTTTTTT	CASSLRRPPGELFF
NA	TRBJ2-5	TRBV10-2	NA	TGCGCCAGCGGGCGGGGGCCGAAAGAGACCCAGTACTTC	CASGRGPKETQYF
NA	TRBJ1-2	TRBV28	NA	TGTGCCAGCAGTCCCCCCGGGGAGAGATACTATGGCTACACCTTC	CASSPPGERYYGYTF
NA	TRBJ2-7	TRBV6-2/TRBV6-3	few	TGTGCCAGCAACACCATCCGAGGCAACGAGCAGTACTTC	CASNTIRGNEQYF
TRBD2	TRBJ2-1	TRBV7-9	NA	TGTGCCAGCAGCGCAGAGACTAGCGGGACTTACAATGAGCAGTTCTTC	CASSAETSGTYNEQFF
NA	TRBJ2-5	TRBV20-1	many	TGCAGTGCTACCCCAATGCTCGGGGATCAAGAGACCCAGTACTTC	CSATPMLGDQETQYF